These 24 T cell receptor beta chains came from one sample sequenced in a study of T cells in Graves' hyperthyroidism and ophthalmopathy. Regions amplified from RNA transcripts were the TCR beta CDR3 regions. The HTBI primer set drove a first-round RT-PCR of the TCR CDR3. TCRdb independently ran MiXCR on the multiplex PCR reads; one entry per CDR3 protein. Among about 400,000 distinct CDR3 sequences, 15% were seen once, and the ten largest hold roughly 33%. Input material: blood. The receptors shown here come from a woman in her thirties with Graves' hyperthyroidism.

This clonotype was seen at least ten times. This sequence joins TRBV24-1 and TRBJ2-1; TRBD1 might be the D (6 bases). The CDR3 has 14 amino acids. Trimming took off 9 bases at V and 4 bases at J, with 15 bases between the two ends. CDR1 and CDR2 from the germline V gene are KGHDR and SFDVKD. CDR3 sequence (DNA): TGTGCCACCCAGGGACAAGGAATTTACAATGAGCAGTTCTTC. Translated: CATQGQGIYNEQFF.

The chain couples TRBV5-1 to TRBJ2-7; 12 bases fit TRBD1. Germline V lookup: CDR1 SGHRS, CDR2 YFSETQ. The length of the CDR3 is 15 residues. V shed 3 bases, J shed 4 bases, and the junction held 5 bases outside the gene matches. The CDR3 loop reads CASSSSGQGAYEQYF. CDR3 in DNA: TGCGCCAGCAGCTCATCGGGACAGGGGGCATACGAGCAGTACTTC.

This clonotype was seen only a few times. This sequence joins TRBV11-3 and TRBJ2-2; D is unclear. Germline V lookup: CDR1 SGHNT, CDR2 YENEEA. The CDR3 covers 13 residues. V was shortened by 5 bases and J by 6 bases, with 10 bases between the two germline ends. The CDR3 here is CASSTLRSGELFF. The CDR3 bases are TGTGCCAGCAGCACATTAAGGTCCGGGGAGCTGTTTTTT.

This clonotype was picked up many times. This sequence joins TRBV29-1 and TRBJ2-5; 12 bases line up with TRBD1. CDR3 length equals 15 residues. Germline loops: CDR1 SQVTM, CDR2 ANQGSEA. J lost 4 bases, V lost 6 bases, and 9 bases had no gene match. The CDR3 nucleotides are TGCAGCGTGGGGCGGGACAGGGGGCGACCAGAGACCCAGTACTTC. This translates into CSVGRDRGRPETQYF.

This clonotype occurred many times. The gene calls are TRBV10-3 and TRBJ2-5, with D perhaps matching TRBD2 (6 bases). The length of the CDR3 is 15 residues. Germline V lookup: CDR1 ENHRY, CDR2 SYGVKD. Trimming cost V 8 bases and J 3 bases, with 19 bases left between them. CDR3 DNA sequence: TGTGCCATCGGATACTTAGCGGCCCCGAAAGAGACCCAGTACTTC. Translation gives CAIGYLAAPKETQYF.

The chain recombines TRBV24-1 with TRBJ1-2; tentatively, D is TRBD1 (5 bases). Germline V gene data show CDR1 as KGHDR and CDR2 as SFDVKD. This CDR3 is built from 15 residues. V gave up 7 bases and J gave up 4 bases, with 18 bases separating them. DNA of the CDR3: TGTGCCACCAGCGAAGGGCCTGCGGGGACCTATGGCTACACCTTC. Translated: CATSEGPAGTYGYTF.

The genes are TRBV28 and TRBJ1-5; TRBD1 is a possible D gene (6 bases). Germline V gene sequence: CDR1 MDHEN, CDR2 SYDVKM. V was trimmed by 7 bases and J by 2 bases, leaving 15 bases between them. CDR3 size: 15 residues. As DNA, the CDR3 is TGTGCCAGCACAAACCAAGGGACACGCAATCAGCCCCAGCATTTT. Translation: CASTNQGTRNQPQHF.

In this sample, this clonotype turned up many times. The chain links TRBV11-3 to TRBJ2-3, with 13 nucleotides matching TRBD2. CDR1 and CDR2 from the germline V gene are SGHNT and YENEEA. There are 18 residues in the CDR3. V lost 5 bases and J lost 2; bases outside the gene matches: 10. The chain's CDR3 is CASSPGRTSGRNTDTQYF. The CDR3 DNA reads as TGTGCCAGCAGCCCCGGCAGGACTAGCGGGAGAAACACAGATACGCAGTATTTT.

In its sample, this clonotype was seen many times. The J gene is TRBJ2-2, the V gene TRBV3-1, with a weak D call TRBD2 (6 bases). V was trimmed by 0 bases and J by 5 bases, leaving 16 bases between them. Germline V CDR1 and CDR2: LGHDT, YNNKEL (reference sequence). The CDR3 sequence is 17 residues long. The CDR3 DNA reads TGTGCCAGCAGCCAAGATCGGTTGGCAGGGAGGACCGGGGAGCTGTTTTTT. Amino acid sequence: CASSQDRLAGRTGELFF. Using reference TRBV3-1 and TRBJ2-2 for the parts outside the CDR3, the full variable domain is DTAVSQTPKYLVTQMGNDKSIKCEQNLGHDTMYWYKQDSKKFLKIMFSYNNKELIINETVPNRFSPKSPDKAHLNLHINSLELGDSAVYFCASSQDRLAGRTGELFFGEGSRLTVL.

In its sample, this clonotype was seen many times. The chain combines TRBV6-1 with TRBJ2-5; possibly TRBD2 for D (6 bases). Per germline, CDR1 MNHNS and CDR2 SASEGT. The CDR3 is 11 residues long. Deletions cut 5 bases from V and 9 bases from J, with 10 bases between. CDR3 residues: CASSQGEAQYF. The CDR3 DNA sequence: TGTGCCAGCAGTCAAGGGGAGGCCCAGTACTTC.

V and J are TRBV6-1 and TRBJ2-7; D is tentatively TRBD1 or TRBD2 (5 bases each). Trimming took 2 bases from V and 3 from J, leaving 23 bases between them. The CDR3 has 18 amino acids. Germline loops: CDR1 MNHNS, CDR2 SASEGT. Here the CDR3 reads CASSESRDGLAGSYEQYF. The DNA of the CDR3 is TGTGCCAGCAGTGAAAGTCGGGACGGCTTGGCGGGTAGCTACGAGCAGTACTTC.

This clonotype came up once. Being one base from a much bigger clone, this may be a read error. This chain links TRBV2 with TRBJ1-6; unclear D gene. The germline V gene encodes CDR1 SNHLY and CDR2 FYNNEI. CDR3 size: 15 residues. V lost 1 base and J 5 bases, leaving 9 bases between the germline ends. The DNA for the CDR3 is TGTGCCAGCAGTGAAGGGGGATTGAATAATTCACCCCTCCACTTT. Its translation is CASSEGGLNNSPLHF.

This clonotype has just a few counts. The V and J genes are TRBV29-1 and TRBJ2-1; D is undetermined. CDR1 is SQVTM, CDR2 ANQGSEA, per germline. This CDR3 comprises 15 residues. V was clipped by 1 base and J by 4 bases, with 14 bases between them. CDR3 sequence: CSVEGGGGGYNEQFF. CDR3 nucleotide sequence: TGCAGCGTTGAAGGGGGTGGTGGTGGATACAATGAGCAGTTCTTC.

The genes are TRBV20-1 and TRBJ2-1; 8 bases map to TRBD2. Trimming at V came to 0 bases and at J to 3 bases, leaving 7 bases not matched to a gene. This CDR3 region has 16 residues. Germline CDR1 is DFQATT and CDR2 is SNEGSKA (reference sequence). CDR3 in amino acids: CSARDGGTRYYNEQFF. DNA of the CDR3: TGCAGTGCTAGAGACGGTGGGACTAGATACTACAATGAGCAGTTCTTC.

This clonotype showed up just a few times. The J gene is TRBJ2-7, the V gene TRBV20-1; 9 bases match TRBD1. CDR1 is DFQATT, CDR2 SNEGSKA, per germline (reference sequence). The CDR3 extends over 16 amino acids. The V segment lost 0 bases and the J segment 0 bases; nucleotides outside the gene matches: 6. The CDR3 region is CSARDSGTGNSYEQYF. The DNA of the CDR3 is TGCAGTGCTAGAGACTCCGGGACAGGGAACTCCTACGAGCAGTACTTC.

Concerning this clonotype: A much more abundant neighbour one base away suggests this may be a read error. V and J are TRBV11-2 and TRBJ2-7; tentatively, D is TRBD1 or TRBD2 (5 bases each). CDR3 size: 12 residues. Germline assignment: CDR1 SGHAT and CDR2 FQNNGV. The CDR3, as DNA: TGTACCAGCAAGGGACCCACCACCGAGCAGTACTTC. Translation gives CTSKGPTTEQYF.

The chain's CDR3 is CSVEVTGYNEKLFF. The CDR3 DNA is TGCAGCGTTGAGGTGACAGGATATAATGAAAAACTGTTTTTT. The rearrangement joins TRBV29-1 to TRBJ1-4, with a tentative D call TRBD1 (6 bases). Germline CDR1 and CDR2: SQVTM and ANQGSEA. The length of the CDR3 is 14 residues. Trimming took off 3 bases at V and 4 bases at J, with 12 bases between the two ends.

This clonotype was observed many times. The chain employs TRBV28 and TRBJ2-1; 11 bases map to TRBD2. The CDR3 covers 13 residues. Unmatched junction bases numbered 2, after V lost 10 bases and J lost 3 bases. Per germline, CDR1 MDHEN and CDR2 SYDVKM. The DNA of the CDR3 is TGTGCCATCCTAGCGGGAGGCTACAATGAGCAGTTCTTC. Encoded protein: CAILAGGYNEQFF.

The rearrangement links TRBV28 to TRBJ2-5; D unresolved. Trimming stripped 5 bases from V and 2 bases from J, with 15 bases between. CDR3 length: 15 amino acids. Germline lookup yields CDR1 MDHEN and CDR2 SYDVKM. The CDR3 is CASSINKPGQETQYF. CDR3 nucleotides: TGTGCCAGCAGTATAAATAAGCCGGGTCAAGAGACCCAGTACTTC.

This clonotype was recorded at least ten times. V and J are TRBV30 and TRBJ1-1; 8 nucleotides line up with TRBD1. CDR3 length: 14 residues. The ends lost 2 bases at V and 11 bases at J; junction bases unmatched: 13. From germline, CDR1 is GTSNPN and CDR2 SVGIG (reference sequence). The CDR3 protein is CAWSSGQGPLSAFF. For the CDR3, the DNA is TGTGCCTGGAGTAGCGGACAGGGACCGTTGAGTGCTTTCTTT.

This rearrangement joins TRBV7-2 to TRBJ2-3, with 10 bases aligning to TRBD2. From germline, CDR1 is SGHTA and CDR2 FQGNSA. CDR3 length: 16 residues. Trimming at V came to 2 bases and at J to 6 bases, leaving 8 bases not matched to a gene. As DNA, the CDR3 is TGTGCCAGCAGCTTACAGCCAGCGGGGGGGGGGGATACGCAGTATTTT. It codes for CASSLQPAGGGDTQYF. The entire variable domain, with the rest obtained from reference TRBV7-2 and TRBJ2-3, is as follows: GAGVSQSPSNKVTEKGKDVELRCDPISGHTALYWYRQSLGQGLEFLIYFQGNSAPDKSGLPSDRFSAERTGGSVSTLTIQRTQQEDSAVYLCASSLQPAGGGDTQYFGPGTRLTVL.

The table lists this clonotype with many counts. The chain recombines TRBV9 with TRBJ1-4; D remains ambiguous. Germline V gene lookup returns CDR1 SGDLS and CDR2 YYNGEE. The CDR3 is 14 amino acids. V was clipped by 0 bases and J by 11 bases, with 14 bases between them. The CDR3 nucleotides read TGTGCCAGCAGCGTAGTTGGAAGCAAAGGGAAACTGTTTTTT. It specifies CASSVVGSKGKLFF.

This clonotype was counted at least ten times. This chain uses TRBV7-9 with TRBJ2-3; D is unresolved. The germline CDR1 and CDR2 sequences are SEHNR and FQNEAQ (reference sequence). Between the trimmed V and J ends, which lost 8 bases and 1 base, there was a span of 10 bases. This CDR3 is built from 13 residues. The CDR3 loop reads CASVGVGTDTQYF. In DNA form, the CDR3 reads TGTGCCAGCGTTGGTGTGGGCACAGATACGCAGTATTTT.

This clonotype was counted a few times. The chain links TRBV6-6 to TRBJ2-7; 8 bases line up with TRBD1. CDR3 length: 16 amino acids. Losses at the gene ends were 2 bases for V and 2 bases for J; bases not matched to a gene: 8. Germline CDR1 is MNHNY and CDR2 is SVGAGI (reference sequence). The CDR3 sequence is CASSYRTGTGPYEQYF. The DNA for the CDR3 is TGTGCCAGCAGTTACAGAACAGGGACAGGCCCCTACGAGCAGTACTTC.